This TCR beta chain emerged from a study of T cell responses to AZD1222 COVID-19 vaccine. Study-level points and caveats: Vaccine-associated CD4 TCRs ranged over spike, dominating at 160-218 and 743-854. Mostly white British, mostly female donors; authors suggested clonal diversity may be underestimated.

Libraries were prepared by immunoSEQ multiplex PCR; TCRdb keeps only in-frame clonotypes and omits some of them. The table includes roughly 100,000 clones, 88% detected once. Looked up from germline, CDR1 is SGDLS and CDR2 is YYNGEE. This CDR3 is 15 amino acids long. Trimming cost V 5 bases and J 3 bases; bases outside gene matches: 5. Remarks on this clone: The target antigen is unknown.

This sample comprised peripheral blood, obtained on day 0 of AZD1222 vaccination. This TCR was sampled from an adult in good health. The rearrangement uses TRBV9 and TRBJ2-3, with TRBD2 identical over 11 bases. The CDR3 bases are TGTGCCAGCAGTCTAGCGGGAGGACCAACAGATACGCAGTATTTT. This sequence encodes CASSLAGGPTDTQYF.